A selection of T cell receptor beta chains follows, all from one sample in a study of shared clonotypes between healthy human individuals. Data came from immunoSEQ multiplex PCR; TCRdb stores just in-frame clones and leaves some out. The sample lists some 2.1 million clones, 95% occurring once. Sequenced sample: naive CD4+ T cells sorted from blood. These receptors came from a man between 18 and 35 years old in good health. Both conserved end residues are part of each CDR3. D genes are given only for firm matches.

TRBV4-1	TRBJ1-2	-	TGCGCCAGCAGCCAAGTTCCGGGCCCAACCTTAGAGGGCTACACCTTC	CASSQVPGPTLEGYTF
TRBV5-1	TRBJ1-2	TRBD1	TGCGCCAGCAGCCTACGACAGGGAAACTATGGCTACACCTTC	CASSLRQGNYGYTF
TRBV5-1	TRBJ2-1	TRBD2	TGCGCCAGCGGGCTAGCGGGAACCTACAATGAGCAGTTCTTC	CASGLAGTYNEQFF
TRBV2	TRBJ2-3	-	TGTGCCAGCAGTGGATTTGAGCGGAGTACGCAGTATTTT	CASSGFERSTQYF
TRBV28	TRBJ1-6	-	TGTGCCAGCACCCCAAGTCGGCCGGGCTCACCCCTCCACTTT	CASTPSRPGSPLHF
TRBV5-8	TRBJ1-2	-	TGTGCCAGCAGCTTCCATGGCTACACCTTC	CASSFHGYTF
TRBV6-5	TRBJ2-1	-	TGTGCCAGCAGCATAGAAGGGCTAGCCGGGAATGAGCAGTTCTTC	CASSIEGLAGNEQFF
TRBV7-2	TRBJ2-3	-	TGTGCCAGCAGCTTAGCCCCTCTTGGGGCCGCAGATACGCAGTATTTT	CASSLAPLGAADTQYF
TRBV30	TRBJ2-5	TRBD2	TGTGCCTGGAGCCTTTTAGCGGGGACCCAGTACTTC	CAWSLLAGTQYF
TRBV9	TRBJ1-3	TRBD1	TGTGCCAGCAGCGGGACAGGGACTGGAAACACCATATATTTT	CASSGTGTGNTIYF